Sequencing of this T cell receptor beta chain was carried out in a study of blood T cell repertoires in COVID-19. Authors' methods: How many nucleated cells were present was estimated from reference gene primer amplification. Measured with immunoSEQ multiplex PCR; TCRdb has only the in-frame clones, and not every one. Clone size and V and J calls were adopted from that table, with D and trimming inferred from the DNA. The sample lists about 210,000 clones, around 80% occurring once. The CDR3 has 16 residues. Germline loops: CDR1 SGDLS, CDR2 YYNGEE. J gave up 5 bases and V 0 bases, and 6 bases lay outside the gene matches. This clone was seen once. Patients at the Seattle site were enrolled during active infection and followed longitudinally.

The gene calls are TRBV9 and TRBJ2-1; 9 bases agree with TRBD2. This sequence was found in a woman aged 60 to 75 with COVID-19, enrolled during active disease. The sequenced sample was peripheral blood. This chain's CDR3 is CASSVALTSGDNEQFF. The CDR3 coding sequence is TGTGCCAGCAGCGTAGCCCTGACTAGCGGAGACAATGAGCAGTTCTTC.